This TCR beta chain was sequenced in a study of lymphopenia after photon versus proton radiotherapy. Whole-study results and caveats: Oligoclonal CD8+ Temra expansion after nadir drove photon patients' diversity drop.

TCRdb keeps only in-frame clones here, not all; method: immunoSEQ multiplex PCR. The sample lists about 61,000 clones, approximately 84% occurring once. Concerning this clone: As yet, its antigen is unknown.

Germline CDR1 reads SEHNR; CDR2 reads FQNEAQ (reference sequence). V gave up 4 bases and J gave up 1 base, with 7 bases separating them. This CDR3 spans 13 amino acids. The sample here was peripheral blood, taken from a patient treated with photon-based radiotherapy. The clonotype originates from a man in his forties with gastric cancer. The chain joins TRBV7-9 to TRBJ2-5; D call uncertain. The DNA of the CDR3 is TGTGCCAGCAGCTCGTACGTCCAAGAGACCCAGTACTTC. Amino acids: CASSSYVQETQYF. The whole variable domain, remainder taken from reference TRBV7-9 and TRBJ2-5, is DTGVSQNPRHKITKRGQNVTFRCDPISEHNRLYWYRQTLGQGPEFLTYFQNEAQLEKSRLLSDRFSAERPKGSFSTLEIQRTEQGDSAMYLCASSSYVQETQYFGPGTRLLVL.